Below, 16 T cell receptor beta chains from the same sample are listed, as sequenced in a study of T cells in Graves' hyperthyroidism and ophthalmopathy (dated by TCRdb to between 2017 and 2020). The method was multiplex PCR. Data came from an Illumina HiSeq 2000. TCR beta CDR3 regions were amplified from RNA transcripts. The TCR CDR3 was subjected to a first round of RT-PCR using the HTBI primer set and the Qiagen OneStep RT-PCR kit. Starting from the raw public reads, TCRdb applied fastp trimming at Q25, assembled clones with MiXCR and retained in-frame beta chains. Rows with a matching CDR3 protein are joined into one entry that keeps the most common DNA and genes. In this sample the table shows a few hundred thousand distinct CDR3 sequences, approximately 15% of which occur a single time. Less than 70% of the sample is held by the ten biggest clonotypes. What was sequenced was blood. The receptors originated from a woman in her sixties with Graves' ophthalmopathy.

This clonotype was observed many times. V is TRBV5-1 and J is TRBJ2-2, with 10 positions matching TRBD2. The trim removed 4 bases at V and 1 base at J, leaving 1 base unmatched. CDR1 is SGHRS, CDR2 YFSETQ, per germline. The CDR3 has 15 residues. The chain's CDR3 is CASSASGGNTGELFF. CDR3 sequence (DNA): TGCGCCAGCAGCGCTAGCGGGGGGAACACCGGGGAGCTGTTTTTT.

This clonotype has a count of ten or more. The V gene is TRBV2, the J gene TRBJ2-4, with D tentatively TRBD2 (6 bases). Germline V gene sequence: CDR1 SNHLY, CDR2 FYNNEI. Between the trimmed V and J ends, which lost 8 bases and 6 bases, there was a span of 11 bases. The CDR3 covers 12 residues. The CDR3 reads CASGDFGNIQYF. In nucleotides, the CDR3 is TGTGCCAGCGGGGACTTCGGAAACATTCAGTACTTC.

This clonotype occurred many times. The V call is TRBV28, the J call TRBJ1-1; maybe TRBD1 (6 bases). There are 15 residues in the CDR3. Germline assignment: CDR1 MDHEN and CDR2 SYDVKM. Trimming stripped 6 bases from V and 0 bases from J, with 14 bases between. Written as DNA, the CDR3 is TGTGCCAGCAGCCGAGTGGGGGACATGAACACTGAAGCTTTCTTT. Residues: CASSRVGDMNTEAFF.

This clonotype turned up a few times. Germline is not matched at one junction end, which may reflect a read error. The chain has TRBV27 and TRBJ1-1; the D gene is possibly TRBD1 (6 bases). The germline V gene encodes CDR1 MNHEY and CDR2 SMNVEV (reference sequence). The CDR3 has 15 residues. The CDR3 DNA reads TGTGCCAGCAGTTTCCAGGGGAGTGGCAACACTGAAGCTTCCTTT. It codes for CASSFQGSGNTEASF.

This clonotype was seen more than once but under ten times. The chain links TRBV7-9 to TRBJ2-6, with D unresolved. This CDR3 has 14 amino acids. Trimming stripped 5 bases from V and 3 bases from J, with 8 bases between. CDR1 is SEHNR and CDR2 is FQNEAQ in the germline V gene (reference sequence). As DNA, the CDR3 is TGTGCCAGCAGCGAGAATGGTGGGGCCAACGTCCTGACTTTC. Protein sequence: CASSENGGANVLTF.

This clonotype was seen at least ten times. V usage is TRBV20-1 and J usage is TRBJ2-3, with a weak D call TRBD2 (6 bases). The CDR3 runs to 18 residues. CDR1 DFQATT and CDR2 SNEGSKA come from the germline V gene (reference sequence). Trimming shortened V by 0 bases and J by 0 bases, and 19 bases separated the two germline ends. CDR3 DNA sequence: TGCAGTGCTAGAGAGCCTCTTGGAGGGCAATCTAGCACAGATACGCAGTATTTT. Encoded protein: CSAREPLGGQSSTDTQYF.

This clonotype came up many times. V usage is TRBV6-1 and J usage is TRBJ2-7; maybe TRBD1 (6 bases). The CDR3 loop spans 13 amino acids. Trimming removed 2 bases from V and 5 bases from J, with 10 bases in between. Per the germline V gene, CDR1 is MNHNS and CDR2 is SASEGT. The CDR3 DNA sequence: TGTGCCAGCAGTGAAAGGACAGATAACGAGCAGTACTTC. Protein product: CASSERTDNEQYF.

At least ten counts were recorded for this clonotype. The genes are TRBV6-1 and TRBJ1-4; a possible D gene is TRBD1 (5 bases). Trimming shortened V by 5 bases and J by 5 bases, and 15 bases separated the two germline ends. Germline CDR1 and CDR2: MNHNS and SASEGT. This CDR3 has 15 amino acids. This CDR3 reads CASSQNRDGNEKLFF. The DNA for the CDR3 is TGTGCCAGCAGTCAAAATCGGGACGGAAATGAAAAACTGTTTTTT.

This chain joins TRBV6-1 and TRBJ1-5, with unresolved D. Between the trimmed V and J ends, which lost 5 bases and 5 bases, there was a span of 10 bases. Germline V gene sequence: CDR1 MNHNS, CDR2 SASEGT. This CDR3 comprises 13 residues. The CDR3 loop is CASSLLSHQPQHF. The CDR3 coding sequence is TGTGCCAGCAGTTTGTTAAGTCATCAGCCCCAGCATTTT.

This clonotype was counted between two and nine times. The chain employs TRBV5-6 and TRBJ2-2, with D possibly matching TRBD2 (5 bases). The CDR3 is made up of 16 amino acids. Germline CDR1 SGHDT, CDR2 YYEEEE. Trimming took off 6 bases at V and 5 bases at J, with 20 bases between the two ends. The CDR3 nucleotides read TGTGCCAGCATCCTAGCTACGGGCTTCATGACCGGGGAGCTGTTTTTT. The encoded protein is CASILATGFMTGELFF.

This clonotype was counted ten times or more. This chain connects TRBV28 to TRBJ2-7, with 8 positions matching TRBD1. Germline-derived CDR1 and CDR2 are MDHEN and SYDVKM. The CDR3 contains 15 residues. V dropped 6 bases and J dropped 6; count of bases not matched to a gene: 13. The CDR3 sequence: CASRTGEKIVSEQYF. In DNA, the CDR3 is TGTGCCAGCAGGACAGGGGAAAAAATAGTGAGCGAGCAGTACTTC.

This chain joins TRBV28 and TRBJ2-2, with D unclear. Looked up from germline, CDR1 is MDHEN and CDR2 is SYDVKM. V shed 7 bases and J shed 5 bases, with 17 bases lying between them. The CDR3 covers 15 residues. This chain's CDR3 is CASTQRTTSTGELFF. The CDR3 coding sequence is TGTGCCAGCACTCAAAGGACGACCTCGACCGGGGAGCTGTTTTTT.

This clonotype was recorded at least ten times. This rearrangement joins TRBV16 to TRBJ1-1; maybe TRBD1 (5 bases). CDR1 and CDR2 (germline): KGHSY, FQNENV. The CDR3 totals 13 residues. Trimming took off 4 bases at V and 8 bases at J, with 14 bases between the two ends. The CDR3 region is CASSPNWGVEAFF. CDR3 coding DNA: TGTGCCAGCAGCCCCAATTGGGGGGTAGAAGCTTTCTTT.

This clonotype was detected ten times or more. The chain carries TRBV5-1 and TRBJ1-6; a possible D gene is TRBD1 (6 bases). V was trimmed by 4 bases and J by 5 bases, leaving 13 bases between them. The CDR3 loop spans 15 amino acids. The germline CDR1 and CDR2 sequences are SGHRS and YFSETQ. In nucleotides, the CDR3 is TGCGCCAGCAGCAAGACAGGCGGCGATAATTCACCCCTCCACTTT. Its translation is CASSKTGGDNSPLHF.

This clonotype came up many times. The rearrangement joins TRBV6-2 or TRBV6-3 to TRBJ2-3, with 7 nucleotides matching TRBD2. The CDR3 is made up of 14 amino acids. The germline V gene has CDR1 MNHEY and CDR2 SVGEGT. Trimming removed 6 bases from V and 2 bases from J; junction bases left unmatched: 5. The CDR3 protein is CASREAGSTDTQYF. The CDR3 nucleotides are TGTGCCAGCAGAGAAGCGGGGTCCACAGATACGCAGTATTTT.

This clonotype was counted between two and nine times. One junction end disagrees with the germline gene, perhaps due to a read error. The chain joins TRBV6-1 to TRBJ1-5; D not certain. The CDR3 is made up of 15 amino acids. CDR1 and CDR2 from the germline V gene are MNHNS and SASEGT. The CDR3 here is CASSTTYFSDQPQHF. CDR3 sequence (DNA): TGTGCCAGCAGTACGACGTACTTTAGCGATCAGCCCCAGCATTTT.